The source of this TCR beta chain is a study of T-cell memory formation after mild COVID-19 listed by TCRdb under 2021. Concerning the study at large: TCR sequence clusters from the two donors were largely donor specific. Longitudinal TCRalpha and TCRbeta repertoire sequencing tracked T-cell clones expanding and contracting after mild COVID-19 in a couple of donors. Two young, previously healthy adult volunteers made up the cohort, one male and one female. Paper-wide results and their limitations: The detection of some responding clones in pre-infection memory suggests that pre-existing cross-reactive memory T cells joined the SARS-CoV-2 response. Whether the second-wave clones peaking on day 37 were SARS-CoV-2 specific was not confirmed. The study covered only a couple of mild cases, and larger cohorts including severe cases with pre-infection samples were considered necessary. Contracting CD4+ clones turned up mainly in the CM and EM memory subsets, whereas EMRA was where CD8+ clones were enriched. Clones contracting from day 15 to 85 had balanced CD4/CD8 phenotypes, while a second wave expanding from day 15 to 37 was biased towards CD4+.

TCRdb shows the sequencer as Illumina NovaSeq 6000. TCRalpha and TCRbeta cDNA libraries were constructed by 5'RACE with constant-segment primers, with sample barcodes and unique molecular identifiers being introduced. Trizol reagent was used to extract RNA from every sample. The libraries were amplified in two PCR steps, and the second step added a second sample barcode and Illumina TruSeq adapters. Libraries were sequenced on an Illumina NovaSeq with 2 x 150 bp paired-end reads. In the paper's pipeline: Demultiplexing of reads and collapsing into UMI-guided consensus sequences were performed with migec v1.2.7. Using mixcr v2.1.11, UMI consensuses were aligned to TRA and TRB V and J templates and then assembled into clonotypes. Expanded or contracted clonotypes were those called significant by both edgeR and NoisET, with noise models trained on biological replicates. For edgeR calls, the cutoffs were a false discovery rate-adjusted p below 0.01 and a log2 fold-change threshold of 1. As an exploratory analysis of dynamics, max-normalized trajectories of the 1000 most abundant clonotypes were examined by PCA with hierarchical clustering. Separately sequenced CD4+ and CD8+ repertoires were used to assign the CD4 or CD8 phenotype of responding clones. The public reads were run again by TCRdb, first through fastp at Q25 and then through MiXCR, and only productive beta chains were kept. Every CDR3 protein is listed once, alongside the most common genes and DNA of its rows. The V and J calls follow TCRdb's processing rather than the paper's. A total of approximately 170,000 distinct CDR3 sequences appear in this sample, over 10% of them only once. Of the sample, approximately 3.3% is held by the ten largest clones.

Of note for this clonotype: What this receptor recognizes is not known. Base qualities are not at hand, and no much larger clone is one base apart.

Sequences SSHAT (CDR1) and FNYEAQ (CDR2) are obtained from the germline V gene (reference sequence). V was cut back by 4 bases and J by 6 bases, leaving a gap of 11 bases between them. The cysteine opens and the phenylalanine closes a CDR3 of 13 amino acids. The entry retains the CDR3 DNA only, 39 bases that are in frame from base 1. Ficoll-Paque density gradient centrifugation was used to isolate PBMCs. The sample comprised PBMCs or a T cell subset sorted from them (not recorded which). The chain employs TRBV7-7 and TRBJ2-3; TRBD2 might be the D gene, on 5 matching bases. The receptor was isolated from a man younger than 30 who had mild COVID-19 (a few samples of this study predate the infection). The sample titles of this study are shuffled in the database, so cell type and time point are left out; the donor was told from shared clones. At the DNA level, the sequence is TGTGCCAGCAGCTCCGTGGGGAGCGATACGCAGTATTTT. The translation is CASSSVGSDTQYF.